Detailed here is one T cell receptor (beta chain). The antigen is undetermined. This specimen belongs to a study of radiation and T cells in renal cell carcinoma. Study observations and caveats: Compared with controls, irradiated tumors had more, larger dominant CDR3 motifs.

Measured with immunoSEQ multiplex PCR; TCRdb has only the in-frame clones, and not every one. The sample includes about 18,000 clones, around three fifths of them seen just once. Treatment indicated: treatment-naive control, cytoreductive nephrectomy. CDR1 and CDR2 from the germline V gene are LNHDA and SQIVND (reference sequence). CDR3 length: 14 residues. V was cut by 3 bases and J by 0 bases, with 9 bases left in between. The starting material was tumor tissue, obtained from a patient whose treatment was nephrectomy without radiotherapy. This rearrangement joins TRBV19 to TRBJ2-7, with TRBD1 as a possible D gene (6 bases). The receptor comes from a man in his forties or fifties with renal cell carcinoma. The CDR3 DNA reads as TGTGCCAGTAGTATCAGGACAGACTCCTACGAGCAGTACTTC. Translating it yields CASSIRTDSYEQYF.